This T cell receptor (beta chain) stems from a study of blood T cell repertoires in COVID-19. For the study at large: Acute-phase and convalescent COVID-19 samples originated in the United States, Italy and Spain.

Original methodology: Researchers report that nucleated cell counts were estimated from reference gene primer amplification. Clones were sequenced by immunoSEQ multiplex PCR, and TCRdb holds only the in-frame ones, with some missing. V and J calls plus clone size are reproduced from that table; the DNA served to infer D and trimming. The repertoire consists of 150,000 to 200,000 clones, with 85% to 90% occurring once and the leading ten covering roughly 6%. With 0 bases clipped from V and 7 bases from J, the junction kept 2 bases outside the gene matches. This CDR3 contains 14 residues. CDR1 is MGHDK, CDR2 SYGVNS, per germline.

V usage is TRBV25-1 and J usage is TRBJ1-2; TRBD1 agrees at 10 bases. The sample consisted of peripheral blood. The TCR sequence derives from a man in his forties with active or convalescent COVID-19. The CDR3 DNA reads as TGTGCCAGCAGTGAATATTGGACAGGGGGTGGCTACACCTTC. This encodes CASSEYWTGGGYTF.